This T cell receptor (beta chain) was recorded in a study of cytomegalovirus exposure and HLA in healthy donors. Study as a whole: Tens of millions of unique TCRs from HLA-typed donors made up an early data release. Study-wide results and caveats: Data from an earlier analysis indicated that most TCR beta V segments were productive either about 87% or about 30% of the time.

This clone occurred once. The antigen is not known. Vbeta (60) and Jbeta (13) primers were used in the PCR. Produced via immunoSEQ multiplex PCR; TCRdb's table is partial and in-frame only. The data contain 92,000 or so clones, less than 80% of them singletons. The material sequenced was PBMCs. The TCR sequence derives from a woman between 50 and 59 years old in good health and CMV-seropositive.

CDR3 sequence reads: CASSSWGLRGDNSPLHF. The CDR3 bases are TGTGCCAGCAGTTCGTGGGGTTTACGGGGAGACAATTCACCCCTCCACTTT. The V call is TRBV28, the J call TRBJ1-6, with no clear D. The ends were cut back, 4 bases at V and 7 bases at J, with 20 bases in the middle. Germline lookup yields CDR1 MDHEN and CDR2 SYDVKM. This CDR3 is 17 amino acids long.